These 3 T cell receptor beta chains share one sample of origin, sequenced in a study of T cell responses to AZD1222 COVID-19 vaccine. Produced via immunoSEQ multiplex PCR; TCRdb's table is partial and in-frame only. Of around 100,000 clones in the sample, roughly 90% were seen once. The sequenced sample was peripheral blood, obtained on day 0 of AZD1222 vaccination. These receptor sequences come from an adult in good health.

The chain has TRBV5-5 and TRBJ2-5, with D perhaps matching TRBD1 (5 bases). V was trimmed by 4 bases and J by 2 bases, leaving 21 bases between them. The CDR3 runs to 17 residues. Germline values: CDR1 SGHKS, CDR2 YYEKEE (reference sequence). The CDR3 nucleotides read TGTGCCAGCAGCCCCGTAGGGGTTCTGGGGCCTCAAGAGACCCAGTACTTC. Translation gives CASSPVGVLGPQETQYF.

V usage is TRBV9 and J usage is TRBJ1-1; D is undetermined. The CDR3 totals 13 residues. Germline V gene data show CDR1 as SGDLS and CDR2 as YYNGEE. Between the trimmed V and J ends, which lost 0 bases and 3 bases, there was a span of 6 bases. The DNA for the CDR3 is TGTGCCAGCAGCGTAGATCCCGACACTGAAGCTTTCTTT. Protein sequence: CASSVDPDTEAFF. The full variable domain, completed using reference TRBV9 and TRBJ1-1, is DSGVTQTPKHLITATGQRVTLRCSPRSGDLSVYWYQQSLDQGLQFLIQYYNGEERAKGNILERFSAQQFPDLHSELNLSSLELGDSALYFCASSVDPDTEAFFGQGTRLTVV.

J is TRBJ2-4 and V is TRBV7-7; TRBD2 agrees at 8 bases. Germline V gene lookup returns CDR1 SSHAT and CDR2 FNYEAQ (reference sequence). V lost 3 bases and J lost 0; bases outside the gene matches: 10. The CDR3 covers 18 residues. DNA of the CDR3: TGTGCCAGCAGCTTCACCAATACTAGCGGCCAAGCCAAAAACATTCAGTACTTC. It codes for CASSFTNTSGQAKNIQYF.